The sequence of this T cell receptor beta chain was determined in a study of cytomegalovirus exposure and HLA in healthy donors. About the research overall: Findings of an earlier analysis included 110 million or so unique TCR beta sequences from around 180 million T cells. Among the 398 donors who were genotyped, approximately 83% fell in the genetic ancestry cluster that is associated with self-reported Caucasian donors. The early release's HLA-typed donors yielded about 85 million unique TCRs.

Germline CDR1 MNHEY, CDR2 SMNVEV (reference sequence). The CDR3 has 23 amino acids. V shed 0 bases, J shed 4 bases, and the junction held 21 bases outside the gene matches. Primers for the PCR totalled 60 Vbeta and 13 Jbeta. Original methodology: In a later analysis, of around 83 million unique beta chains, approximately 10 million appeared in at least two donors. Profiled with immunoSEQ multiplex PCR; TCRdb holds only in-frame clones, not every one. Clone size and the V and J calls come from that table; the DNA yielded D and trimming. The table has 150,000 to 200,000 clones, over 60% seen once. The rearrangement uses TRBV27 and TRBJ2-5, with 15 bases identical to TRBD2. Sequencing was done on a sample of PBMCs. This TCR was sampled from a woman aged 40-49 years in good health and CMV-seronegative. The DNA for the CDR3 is TGTGCCAGCAGTTTATCGATTCTAACGTTCTATGGACTAGCGGGAGGGGAAGGAGAGACCCAGTACTTC. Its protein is CASSLSILTFYGLAGGEGETQYF.